The present TCR beta chain was sequenced within a study of blood T cell repertoires in COVID-19. Study as a whole: Samples taken during acute and convalescent COVID-19 were collected in the United States, Italy and Spain.

Looked up from germline, CDR1 is SNHLY and CDR2 is FYNNEI. The CDR3 length is 13 residues. Trimming pared 10 bases from V and 4 bases from J, leaving 11 bases between. In the authors' workflow: The assay estimated nucleated cells by amplifying reference gene primers. Libraries were prepared by immunoSEQ multiplex PCR; TCRdb keeps only in-frame clonotypes and omits some of them. V and J calls and clone size are as listed in that table; D and trimming were resolved from the DNA. The sample holds 90,000 to 110,000 clones, roughly 79% seen once. This chain links TRBV2 with TRBJ2-6; D possibly corresponds to TRBD2 (5 bases). The source material was peripheral blood. This clonotype originated in a woman aged 70-85 years with acute or convalescent COVID-19. CDR3 residues: CATSGNGANVLTF. The CDR3 DNA is TGTGCCACCTCGGGGAACGGGGCCAACGTCCTGACTTTC.